Sequencing of this TCR beta chain was carried out in a study of T-cell reconstitution after alpha-beta-depleted transplantation in children. CDR3 length: 18 amino acids. TCRbeta library construction was performed incorporating unique molecular identifiers. Each CDR3 protein is one row after TCRdb ran MiXCR on the PCR reads. The sample holds about 20,000 distinct CDR3 sequences; under 13% are singletons and the top ten take approximately 23%. The clonotype originates from a human donor who donated a stem cell graft to a child with chronic granulomatous disease. Source: PBMCs from the stem cell graft donor, taken from the stem cell graft. V and J are TRBV12-3 or TRBV12-4 and TRBJ1-2; 8 bases align to TRBD1. This CDR3 is CTCRPNHTWTGTRYGYTF. CDR3 in DNA: TGTACCTGCAGACCCAATCATACTTGGACAGGGACTCGCTATGGCTACACCTTC.